The 2 T cell receptor beta chains below all came from one sample that was sequenced in a study of PD-L1 blockade in urothelial cancer. Sequencing was performed with immunoSEQ multiplex PCR; in TCRdb, only in-frame clones are kept and a portion is missing. Among more than 45,000 clones listed, more than 75% were seen once. Time point noted: peripheral blood 6 weeks after treatment start. The sample in question was PBMCs, obtained around atezolizumab (anti-PD-L1) treatment. The receptors stem from a man aged 55-75 years with urothelial cancer.

V gene TRBV19 combines with J gene TRBJ1-6, with D possibly being TRBD1 (5 bases). Germline V gene lookup returns CDR1 LNHDA and CDR2 SQIVND (reference sequence). V gave up 4 bases and J gave up 7 bases, with 14 bases separating them. The CDR3 is 15 amino acids. The CDR3 spells CASSTAGQGNSPLHF. CDR3 nucleotide sequence: TGTGCCAGTAGTACCGCCGGACAAGGAAATTCACCCCTCCACTTT.

V gene TRBV30 combines with J gene TRBJ2-7; perhaps TRBD1 as D (6 bases). CDR3 size: 13 residues. The germline V gene encodes CDR1 GTSNPN and CDR2 SVGIG (reference sequence). Trimming took off 4 bases at V and 0 bases at J, with 10 bases between the two ends. This chain's CDR3 is CAWNDRFSYEQYF. In DNA form, the CDR3 reads TGTGCCTGGAATGACAGGTTCTCCTACGAGCAGTACTTC.